These 28 T cell receptor beta chains originate from one sample sequenced in a study of radiotherapy plus CTLA-4 blockade in lung cancer. Only in-frame clones appear in the TCRdb table, and some are missing; sequencing was by immunoSEQ multiplex PCR. The profile covers about 45,000 clones, with 70% to 80% appearing a single time and more than 6.5% taken by the ten largest. Here the sequenced sample was peripheral blood, taken from a patient treated with radiotherapy plus ipilimumab. These receptors were obtained from a human donor with non-small cell lung cancer who had stable disease on radiotherapy plus ipilimumab.

The chain combines TRBV5-6 with TRBJ1-5; 8 nucleotides align to TRBD1. V shed 1 base, J shed 2 bases, and the junction held 5 bases outside the gene matches. Germline V CDR1 and CDR2: SGHDT, YYEEEE. There are 16 residues in the CDR3. CDR3 protein: CASSLTADRGNQPQHF. The CDR3 DNA reads as TGTGCCAGCAGCTTGACTGCGGACAGGGGCAATCAGCCCCAGCATTTT.

V is TRBV7-2 and J is TRBJ2-4, with D possibly TRBD1 on 6 matching bases. CDR1 and CDR2 (germline): SGHTA, FQGNSA. This CDR3 has 15 residues. Trimming stripped 1 base from V and 4 bases from J, with 11 bases between. In DNA form, the CDR3 reads TGTGCCAGCAGCTTAGGGTCCAGGGGTAAAAACATTCAGTACTTC. It encodes CASSLGSRGKNIQYF.

The V call is TRBV5-6, the J call TRBJ1-4; 9 positions agree with TRBD1. J was trimmed by 6 bases and V by 4 bases; bases with no gene match: 4. Germline CDR1 SGHDT, CDR2 YYEEEE. The CDR3 covers 14 residues. The CDR3 bases are TGTGCCAGCAGCGGGGGGACAGGGCATGAAAAACTGTTTTTT. Its translation is CASSGGTGHEKLFF.

This clone was seen a single time. The genes are TRBV5-6 and TRBJ2-2; 7 positions match TRBD1. The CDR3 is 14 amino acids. Germline values: CDR1 SGHDT, CDR2 YYEEEE. Trimming removed 4 bases from V and 8 bases from J; junction bases left unmatched: 8. Here the CDR3 DNA reads TGTGCCAGCAGCCCCGGACAGGTCTTGGGGGAGCTGTTTTTT. Translating it yields CASSPGQVLGELFF.

CDR3 sequence reads: CASSPQTGVGELFF. The CDR3 DNA sequence: TGTGCCAGCAGCCCCCAAACAGGGGTCGGGGAGCTGTTTTTT. V is TRBV7-9 and J is TRBJ2-2; 7 bases agree with TRBD1. The V gene's germline CDR1 is SEHNR and CDR2 FQNEAQ (reference sequence). The length of the CDR3 is 14 residues. After removal of 5 bases from V and 7 bases from J, the junction contained 7 bases not matched to a gene.

The chain links TRBV11-2 to TRBJ2-7, with 11 nucleotides matching TRBD1. CDR3 length: 17 amino acids. CDR1 is SGHAT and CDR2 is FQNNGV in the germline V gene. J was trimmed by 2 bases and V by 1 base; bases with no gene match: 7. The CDR3 sequence: CASSLGQLGQGAYEQYF. The DNA of the CDR3 is TGTGCCAGCAGCTTAGGACAGCTGGGACAGGGGGCCTACGAGCAGTACTTC.

The chain uses TRBV5-6 and TRBJ2-2, with D possibly being TRBD1 (6 bases). The CDR3 is 13 residues long. With 6 bases removed from V and 5 bases from J, the gap between germline ends came to 11 bases. Germline-derived CDR1 and CDR2 are SGHDT and YYEEEE. CDR3 DNA: TGTGCCAGCAACTTCGACAGGACCGGGGAGCTGTTTTTT. It yields the protein CASNFDRTGELFF.

This clone was counted once. This chain uses TRBV5-1 with TRBJ1-3, with D uncertain. The V gene's germline CDR1 is SGHRS and CDR2 YFSETQ. The CDR3 is made up of 14 amino acids. Between the trimmed V and J ends, which lost 4 bases and 6 bases, there was a span of 14 bases. The CDR3: CASSPTGFVNTIYF. CDR3 bases: TGCGCCAGCAGCCCCACGGGTTTCGTAAACACCATATATTTT.

This clone was counted between two and nine times. V and J are TRBV4-2 and TRBJ2-1; D may correspond to TRBD1 or TRBD2 (5 bases each). V was pared by 4 bases and J by 6 bases, with 16 bases between. The germline gives CDR1 LGHNA, CDR2 YNFKEQ. The CDR3 covers 15 residues. The CDR3 DNA sequence: TGTGCCAGCAGCCGAAACCGGGACGGAGCCAATGAGCAGTTCTTC. Protein sequence: CASSRNRDGANEQFF.

The gene calls are TRBV19 and TRBJ1-1, with a weak D call TRBD1 (6 bases). The CDR3 is made up of 13 amino acids. In germline, CDR1 is LNHDA, CDR2 SQIVND (reference sequence). The V end was cut by 7 bases, the J end by 3 bases, with 12 bases between. The CDR3 DNA follows: TGTGCCAGTAATCGGAAGGGGGACACTGAAGCTTTCTTT. Translation gives CASNRKGDTEAFF. Drawing the rest from reference TRBV19 and TRBJ1-1, the complete variable domain is DGGITQSPKYLFRKEGQNVTLSCEQNLNHDAMYWYRQDPGQGLRLIYYSQIVNDFQKGDIAEGYSVSREKKESFPLTVTSAQKNPTAFYLCASNRKGDTEAFFGQGTRLTVV.

This chain connects TRBV10-3 to TRBJ1-2, with 8 nucleotides matching TRBD1. With V trimmed by 5 bases and J by 7 bases, 6 bases remained unmatched. CDR1 ENHRY and CDR2 SYGVKD come from the germline V gene. The CDR3 loop spans 13 amino acids. The CDR3 DNA reads as TGTGCCATCAGTCCGACAGGGGAGGGTGGCTACACCTTC. Its protein is CAISPTGEGGYTF.

The V call is TRBV27, the J call TRBJ2-1; D call uncertain. Germline CDR1 MNHEY, CDR2 SMNVEV (reference sequence). Trimming took off 0 bases at V and 5 bases at J, with 11 bases between the two ends. The CDR3 totals 15 residues. CDR3 amino acids: CASSLSGTWDNEQFF. The CDR3 DNA reads TGTGCCAGCAGTTTATCGGGTACATGGGACAATGAGCAGTTCTTC.

CDR3 DNA: TGTGCCAGCAGACCTGACACAGCCGGGACAGGGGGCTACGGCTACGAGCAGTACTTC. Protein sequence: CASRPDTAGTGGYGYEQYF. The rearrangement joins TRBV5-4 to TRBJ2-7; the match to TRBD1 covers 12 bases. This CDR3 contains 19 residues. The ends lost 5 bases at V and 3 bases at J; junction bases unmatched: 18. Per germline, CDR1 SGHNT and CDR2 YYREEE (reference sequence).

The gene calls are TRBV7-8 and TRBJ1-1, with D uncertain. Germline CDR1 and CDR2: SGHVS and FQNEAQ. This CDR3 spans 13 amino acids. Trimming removed 7 bases from V and 4 bases from J, with 13 bases in between. The chain's CDR3 is CASNPIGGTEAFF. CDR3 in DNA: TGTGCCAGCAACCCCATAGGAGGCACTGAAGCTTTCTTT.

The chain carries TRBV6-1 and TRBJ1-1, with 7 bases fitting TRBD1. The germline CDR1 and CDR2 sequences are MNHNS and SASEGT. The trim removed 4 bases at V and 7 bases at J, leaving 9 bases unmatched. The CDR3 spans 14 residues. In DNA, the CDR3 is TGTGCCAGCAGTGGAACAGACAGGGCGCTTGAAGCTTTCTTT. This encodes CASSGTDRALEAFF.

The chain combines TRBV2 with TRBJ1-2, with 7 bases lining up with TRBD1. V trimming: 9 bases; J trimming: 1 base; junction bases outside the gene matches: 8. Germline V CDR1 and CDR2: SNHLY, FYNNEI. This CDR3 is 14 amino acids long. The CDR3 loop is CASPRDSLNYGYTF. In DNA, the CDR3 is TGTGCCAGTCCTAGGGACAGCCTTAACTATGGCTACACCTTC.

The chain links TRBV5-1 to TRBJ1-1; 8 bases align to TRBD1. Trimming at V came to 3 bases and at J to 0 bases, leaving 4 bases not matched to a gene. Germline values: CDR1 SGHRS, CDR2 YFSETQ. This CDR3 spans 15 amino acids. The CDR3 DNA follows: TGCGCCAGCAGCTCGGGACAGGTCCTGAACACTGAAGCTTTCTTT. Amino acid sequence: CASSSGQVLNTEAFF.

The chain has TRBV11-2 and TRBJ2-7; 10 bases match TRBD2. The CDR3 consists of 15 residues. In germline, CDR1 is SGHAT, CDR2 FQNNGV. The trim removed 3 bases at V and 2 bases at J, leaving 4 bases unmatched. The CDR3 DNA reads TGTGCCAGCAGCTTCCGAGCGGGGGGGCCCTACGAGCAGTACTTC. Translation: CASSFRAGGPYEQYF.

This CDR3 is CASSSRGEMAQPQHF. The CDR3 coding sequence is TGTGCCAGTAGTAGTCGGGGGGAGATGGCTCAGCCCCAGCATTTT. The rearrangement joins TRBV19 to TRBJ1-5; D perhaps matches TRBD1 (5 bases). CDR3 length: 15 residues. Trimming cost V 4 bases and J 6 bases, with 16 bases left between them. Germline V gives CDR1 LNHDA, CDR2 SQIVND (reference sequence).

This clone showed up just a few times. V and J are TRBV29-1 and TRBJ2-3; 12 nucleotides align to TRBD2. The CDR3 sequence is 18 residues long. CDR1 SQVTM and CDR2 ANQGSEA come from the germline V gene. V lost 6 bases to trimming and J lost 2 bases; unmatched junction nucleotides: 15. CDR3 DNA sequence: TGCAGCGTCGGTAAGGGTGCGCCTAGCGGGGGGGCCACAGATACGCAGTATTTT. Its translation: CSVGKGAPSGGATDTQYF.

The chain recombines TRBV10-2 with TRBJ1-2; D is possibly TRBD1 (5 bases). V was cut by 6 bases and J by 4 bases, with 12 bases left in between. The germline V gene encodes CDR1 WSHSY and CDR2 SAAADI. This CDR3 is built from 13 residues. The DNA of the CDR3 is TGCGCCAGCAGGGCAGGGACGCGCTATGGCTACACCTTC. It translates to CASRAGTRYGYTF.

This sequence joins TRBV7-8 and TRBJ1-3; a possible D gene is TRBD1 (6 bases). The germline V gene encodes CDR1 SGHVS and CDR2 FQNEAQ. The germline V and J ends were trimmed by 4 bases and 0 bases, with 13 bases remaining between them. The CDR3 has 16 amino acids. The CDR3 here is CASSSPTGLSGNTIYF. The CDR3 DNA sequence: TGTGCCAGCAGCTCACCGACAGGCCTCTCTGGAAACACCATATATTTT.

The rearrangement uses TRBV5-1 and TRBJ2-4; maybe TRBD2 (5 bases). The CDR3 totals 13 residues. Germline values: CDR1 SGHRS, CDR2 YFSETQ. V was trimmed by 0 bases and J by 9 bases, leaving 10 bases between them. In DNA form, the CDR3 reads TGCGCCAGCAGCTTGGTGGGAGAGGGCATTCAGTACTTC. Amino acids: CASSLVGEGIQYF.

The chain carries TRBV6-6 and TRBJ1-1; D is ambiguous. The CDR3 contains 12 residues. The germline gives CDR1 MNHNY, CDR2 SVGAGI (reference sequence). Trimming pared 5 bases from V and 12 bases from J, leaving 16 bases between. CDR3 nucleotides: TGTGCCAGCAGTCCCCAGAATAGGAGTCCTTTCTTT. This codes for CASSPQNRSPFF.

The CDR3 region has the DNA TGTGCCAGTACTCCGGGACAGGGAGGCACCGGGGAGCTGTTTTTT. Translating gives CASTPGQGGTGELFF. This sequence joins TRBV19 and TRBJ2-2, with 9 bases that match TRBD1. CDR1 is LNHDA, CDR2 SQIVND, per germline (reference sequence). The V segment lost 7 bases and the J segment 4 bases; nucleotides outside the gene matches: 7. The CDR3 sequence is 15 residues long.

About this clone itself: Other DNA sequences in this specimen translate into the identical CDR3. This rearrangement joins TRBV6-6 to TRBJ1-1, with D uncertain. CDR1 and CDR2 from the germline V gene are MNHNY and SVGAGI (reference sequence). V was cut by 3 bases and J by 4 bases, with 6 bases left in between. This CDR3 spans 12 amino acids. CDR3: CASSYSSTEAFF. In DNA, the CDR3 is TGTGCCAGCAGTTATTCGAGCACTGAAGCTTTCTTT.

This clone has more than one count but fewer than ten. The CDR3 protein is CASSERVNYGYTF. CDR3 bases: TGCGCCAGCAGCGAAAGGGTGAACTATGGCTACACCTTC. This chain connects TRBV4-3 to TRBJ1-2; no firm D call. The CDR3 has 13 residues. V was cut by 5 bases and J by 2 bases, with 9 bases left in between. Germline-derived CDR1 and CDR2 are LGHNA and YSLEER.

The V call is TRBV27, the J call TRBJ1-2; D is unresolved. Germline loops: CDR1 MNHEY, CDR2 SMNVEV (reference sequence). V shed 5 bases and J shed 5 bases, with 9 bases lying between them. CDR3 length equals 12 residues. The CDR3 nucleotides read TGTGCCAGCAGTCCCGACACTTATGGCTACACCTTC. It specifies CASSPDTYGYTF.